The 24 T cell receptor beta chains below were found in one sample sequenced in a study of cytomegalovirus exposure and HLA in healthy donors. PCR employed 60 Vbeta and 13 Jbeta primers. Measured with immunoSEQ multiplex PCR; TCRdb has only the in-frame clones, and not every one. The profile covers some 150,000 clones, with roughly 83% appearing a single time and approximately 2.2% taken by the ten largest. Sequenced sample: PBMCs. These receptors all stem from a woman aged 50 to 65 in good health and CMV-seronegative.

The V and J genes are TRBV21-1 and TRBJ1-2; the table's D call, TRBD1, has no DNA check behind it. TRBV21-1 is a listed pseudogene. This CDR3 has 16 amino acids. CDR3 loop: CASSKATGRLNYGYTF. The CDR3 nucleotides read TGTGCCAGCAGCAAAGCGACAGGGCGGTTGAACTATGGCTACACCTTC.

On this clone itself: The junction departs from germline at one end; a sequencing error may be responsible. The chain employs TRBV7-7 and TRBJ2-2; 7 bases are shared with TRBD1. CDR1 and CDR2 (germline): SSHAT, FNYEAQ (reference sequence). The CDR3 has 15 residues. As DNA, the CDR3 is TGTGCTAGCAGCCCCGGGACAGTGAACACCGGGGAGCTGTTTTTT. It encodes CASSPGTVNTGELFF.

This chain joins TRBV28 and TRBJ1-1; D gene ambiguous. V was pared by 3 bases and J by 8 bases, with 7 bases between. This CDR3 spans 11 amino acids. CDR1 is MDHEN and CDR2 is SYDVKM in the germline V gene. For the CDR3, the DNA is TGTGCCAGCAGTTTCGTCGGGGAAGCTTTCTTT. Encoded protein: CASSFVGEAFF.

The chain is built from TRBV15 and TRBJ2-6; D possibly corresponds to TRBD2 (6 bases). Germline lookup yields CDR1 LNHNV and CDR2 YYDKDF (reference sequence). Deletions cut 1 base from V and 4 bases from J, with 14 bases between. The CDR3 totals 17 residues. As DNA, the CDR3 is TGTGCCACCAGCAGAGTCGTTGGGGCGGGAGGGGCCAACGTCCTGACTTTC. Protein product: CATSRVVGAGGANVLTF.

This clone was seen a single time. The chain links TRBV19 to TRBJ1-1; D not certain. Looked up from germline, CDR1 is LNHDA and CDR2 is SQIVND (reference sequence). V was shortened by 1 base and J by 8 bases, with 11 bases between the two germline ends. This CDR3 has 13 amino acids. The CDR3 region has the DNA TGTGCCAGTAGTATAGTGGCCAGAGGAGAAGCTTTCTTT. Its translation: CASSIVARGEAFF.

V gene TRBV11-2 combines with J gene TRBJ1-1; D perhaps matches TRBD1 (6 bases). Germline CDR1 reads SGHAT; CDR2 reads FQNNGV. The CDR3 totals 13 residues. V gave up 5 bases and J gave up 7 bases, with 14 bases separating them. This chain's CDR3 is CASSNRQAYEAFF. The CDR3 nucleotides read TGTGCCAGCAGCAACCGACAGGCGTATGAAGCTTTCTTT.

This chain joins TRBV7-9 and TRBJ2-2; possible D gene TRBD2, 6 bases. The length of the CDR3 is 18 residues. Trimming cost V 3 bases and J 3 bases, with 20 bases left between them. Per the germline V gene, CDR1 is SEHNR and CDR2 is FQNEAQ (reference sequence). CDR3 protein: CASSFTGTGVGDTGELFF. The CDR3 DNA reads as TGTGCCAGCAGCTTCACCGGGACGGGGGTCGGTGACACCGGGGAGCTGTTTTTT.

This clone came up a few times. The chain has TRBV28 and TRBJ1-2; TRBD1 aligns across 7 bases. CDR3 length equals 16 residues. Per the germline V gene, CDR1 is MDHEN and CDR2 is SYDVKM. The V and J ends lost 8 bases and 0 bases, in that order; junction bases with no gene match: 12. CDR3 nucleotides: TGTGCCAGCGGAGGTGTGAGACAGGGCCCTAACTATGGCTACACCTTC. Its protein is CASGGVRQGPNYGYTF.

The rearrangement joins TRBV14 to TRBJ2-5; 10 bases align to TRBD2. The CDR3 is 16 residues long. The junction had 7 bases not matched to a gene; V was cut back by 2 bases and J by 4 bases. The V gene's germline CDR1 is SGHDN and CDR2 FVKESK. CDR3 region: CASSQLSSGGAETQYF. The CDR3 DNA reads TGTGCCAGCAGCCAACTATCCAGCGGGGGGGCAGAGACCCAGTACTTC.

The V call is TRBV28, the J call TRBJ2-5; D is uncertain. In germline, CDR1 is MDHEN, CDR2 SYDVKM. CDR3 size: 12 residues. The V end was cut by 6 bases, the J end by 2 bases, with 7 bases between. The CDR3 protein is CASSYEQETQYF. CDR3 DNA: TGTGCCAGCAGCTATGAACAAGAGACCCAGTACTTC. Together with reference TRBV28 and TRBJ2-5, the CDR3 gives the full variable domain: DVKVTQSSRYLVKRTGEKVFLECVQDMDHENMFWYRQDPGLGLRLIYFSYDVKMKEKGDIPEGYSVSREKKERFSLILESASTNQTSMYLCASSYEQETQYFGPGTRLLVL.

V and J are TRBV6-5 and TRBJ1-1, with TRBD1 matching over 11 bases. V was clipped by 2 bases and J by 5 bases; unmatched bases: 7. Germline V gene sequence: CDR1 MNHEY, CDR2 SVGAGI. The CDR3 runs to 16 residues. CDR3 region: CASSYPRTGGRTEAFF. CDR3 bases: TGTGCCAGCAGTTACCCTAGGACAGGGGGCCGGACTGAAGCTTTCTTT.

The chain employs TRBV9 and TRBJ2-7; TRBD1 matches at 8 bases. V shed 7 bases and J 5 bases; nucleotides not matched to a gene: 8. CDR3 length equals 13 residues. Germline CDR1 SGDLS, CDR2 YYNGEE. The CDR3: CASAGTGLNEQYF. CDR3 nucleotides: TGTGCCAGCGCCGGGACAGGCCTCAACGAGCAGTACTTC.

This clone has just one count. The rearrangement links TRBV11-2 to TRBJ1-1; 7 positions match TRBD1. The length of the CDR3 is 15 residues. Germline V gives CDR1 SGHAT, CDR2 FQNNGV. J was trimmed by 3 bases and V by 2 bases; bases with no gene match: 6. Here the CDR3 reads CASSLFSGGYTEAFF. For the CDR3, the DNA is TGTGCCAGCAGCTTATTCTCAGGGGGTTACACTGAAGCTTTCTTT.

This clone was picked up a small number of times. CDR3 loop: CATSLPGSGRFYEQYF. In DNA form, the CDR3 reads TGTGCCACCAGTCTACCGGGGAGCGGGAGGTTCTACGAGCAGTACTTC. The chain employs TRBV15 and TRBJ2-7; 9 bases are a match to TRBD2. CDR3 length equals 16 residues. Germline V CDR1 and CDR2: LNHNV, YYDKDF (reference sequence). Trimming cost V 6 bases and J 3 bases; bases outside gene matches: 12.

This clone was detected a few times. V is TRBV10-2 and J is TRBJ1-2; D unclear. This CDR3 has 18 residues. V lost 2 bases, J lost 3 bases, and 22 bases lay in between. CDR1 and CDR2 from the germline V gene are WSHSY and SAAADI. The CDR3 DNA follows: TGCGCCAGCAGTGAGACGGACGGGAAGCATGACTTCGACTATGGCTACACCTTC. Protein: CASSETDGKHDFDYGYTF.

The CDR3 nucleotides are TGTGCCAGTAGCCCGGGGGTTCTTATTGGCTACACCTTC. It codes for CASSPGVLIGYTF. The chain recombines TRBV19 with TRBJ1-2, with D possibly matching TRBD1 (5 bases). Deletions cut 6 bases from V and 7 bases from J, with 15 bases between. The CDR3 totals 13 residues. The V gene's germline CDR1 is LNHDA and CDR2 SQIVND (reference sequence).

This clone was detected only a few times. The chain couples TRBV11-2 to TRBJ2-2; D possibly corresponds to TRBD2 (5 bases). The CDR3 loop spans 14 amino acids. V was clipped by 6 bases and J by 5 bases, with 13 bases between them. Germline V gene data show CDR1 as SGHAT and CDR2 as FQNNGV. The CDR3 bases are TGTGCCAGCAGTTCTGTCAGAGGGACCGGGGAGCTGTTTTTT. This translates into CASSSVRGTGELFF.

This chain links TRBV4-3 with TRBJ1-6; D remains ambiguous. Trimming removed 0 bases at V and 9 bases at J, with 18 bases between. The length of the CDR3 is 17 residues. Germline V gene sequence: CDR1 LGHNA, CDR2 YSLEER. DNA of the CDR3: TGCGCCAGCAGCCAAGATCACCTCTTTAGCCCGGCTTCACCCCTCCACTTT. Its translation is CASSQDHLFSPASPLHF.

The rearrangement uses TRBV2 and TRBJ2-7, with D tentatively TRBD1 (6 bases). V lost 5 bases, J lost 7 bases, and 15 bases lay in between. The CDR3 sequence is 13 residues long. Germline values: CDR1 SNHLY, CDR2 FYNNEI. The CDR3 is CASSQSGDGEQYF. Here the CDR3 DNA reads TGTGCCAGCAGTCAATCAGGGGACGGAGAGCAGTACTTC.

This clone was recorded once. The CDR3 region is CASSPVFAGQAISGGNTIYF. CDR3 nucleotides: TGTGCCAGCTCACCGGTTTTTGCGGGACAGGCAATCTCGGGTGGAAACACCATATATTTT. This sequence joins TRBV18 and TRBJ1-3, with TRBD1 matching 8 bases. Germline V gives CDR1 KGHSH, CDR2 LQKENI. V dropped 3 bases and J dropped 3; count of bases not matched to a gene: 19. This CDR3 has 20 residues.

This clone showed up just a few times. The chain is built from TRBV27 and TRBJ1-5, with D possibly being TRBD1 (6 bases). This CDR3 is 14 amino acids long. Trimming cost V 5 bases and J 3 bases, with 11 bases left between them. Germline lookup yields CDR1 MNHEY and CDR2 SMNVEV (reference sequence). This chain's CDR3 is CASSRAGDNQPQHF. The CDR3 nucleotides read TGTGCCAGCAGTCGGGCAGGGGACAATCAGCCCCAGCATTTT.

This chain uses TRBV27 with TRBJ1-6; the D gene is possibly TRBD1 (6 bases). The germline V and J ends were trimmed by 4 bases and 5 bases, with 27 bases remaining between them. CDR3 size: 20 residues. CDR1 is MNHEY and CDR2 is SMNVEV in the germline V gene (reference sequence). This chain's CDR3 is CASSSSSGTSYRGNNSPLHF. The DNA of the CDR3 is TGTGCCAGCAGTTCGTCGTCCGGGACAAGTTACCGAGGGAATAATTCACCCCTCCACTTT.

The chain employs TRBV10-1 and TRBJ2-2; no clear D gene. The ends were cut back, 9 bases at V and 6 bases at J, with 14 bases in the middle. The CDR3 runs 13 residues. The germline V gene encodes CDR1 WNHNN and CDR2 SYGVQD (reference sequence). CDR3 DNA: TGCGCCAGTCAGGTTGGGTTTGCCGGGGAGCTGTTTTTT. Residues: CASQVGFAGELFF.

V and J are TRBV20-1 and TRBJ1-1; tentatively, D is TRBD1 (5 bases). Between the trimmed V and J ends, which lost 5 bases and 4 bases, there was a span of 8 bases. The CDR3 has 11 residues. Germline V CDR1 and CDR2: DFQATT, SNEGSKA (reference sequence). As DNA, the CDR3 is TGCAGTGCTGGCGGGGCCACTGAAGCTTTCTTT. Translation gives CSAGGATEAFF.